The present T cell receptor (beta chain) was sequenced within a study of identical twins. Study observations and caveats: In cord blood, abundant beta clonotypes had fewer insertions; memory showed no trend.

TCRdb used MiXCR to reprocess the 5' RACE reads, holding one entry per CDR3 protein. Here the sample spans 550,000 to 700,000 distinct CDR3 sequences, about 20% being singletons. As for this clonotype: Its matching antigen is unknown.

The junction had 8 bases not matched to a gene; V was cut back by 4 bases and J by 9 bases. Germline V gene lookup returns CDR1 SGHDN and CDR2 FVKESK. CDR3 size: 16 residues. The data were also submitted as part of a second study, on T cells expressing NK-cell markers. In that study: For several experiments, T cell sorting was restricted to the alpha-beta TCR population by means of an anti-gamma-delta TCR antibody. Leadership of the CD3+CD56-NKG2C+ fraction also belonged to these clonotypes in a few donors.

This clonotype was sampled from a woman under 30 in good health. What was sequenced was PBMCs. This rearrangement joins TRBV14 to TRBJ2-1, with 14 positions matching TRBD2. For the CDR3, the DNA is TGTGCCAGCAGCCCGGCCGGGACTAGCGGGAGAAGTGAGCAGTTCTTC. Its protein is CASSPAGTSGRSEQFF.